Following are 23 T cell receptor beta chains from one sample sequenced in a study of T cell responses to AZD1222 COVID-19 vaccine. Sequenced by immunoSEQ multiplex PCR; TCRdb stores in-frame clones only, minus some. This table holds 95,000 to 100,000 clones, more than 70% found once. The sample consisted of peripheral blood, taken on day 0 of AZD1222 vaccination. These receptors originate from an adult in good health.

The chain uses TRBV7-9 and TRBJ2-5; D not resolved. Trimming cost V 1 base and J 4 bases, with 13 bases left between them. The CDR3 contains 15 residues. Germline-derived CDR1 and CDR2 are SEHNR and FQNEAQ (reference sequence). The CDR3 nucleotides are TGTGCCAGCAGCTTAGGATTGTCTTGGGTAGAGACCCAGTACTTC. It encodes CASSLGLSWVETQYF.

This clone was observed a single time. The chain couples TRBV29-1 to TRBJ1-1; D call uncertain. The V gene lost 6 bases and the J gene lost 2 bases, with 10 bases spanning the gap. Per germline, CDR1 SQVTM and CDR2 ANQGSEA. The CDR3 contains 12 residues. DNA of the CDR3: TGCAGCGTCGGTAGGGCTAACACTGAAGCTTTCTTT. It specifies CSVGRANTEAFF.

The chain joins TRBV19 to TRBJ1-1, with D uncertain. This CDR3 spans 13 amino acids. The V end was cut by 6 bases, the J end by 1 base, with 9 bases between. From germline, CDR1 is LNHDA and CDR2 SQIVND (reference sequence). For the CDR3, the DNA is TGTGCCAGTAGCCTTTCAGAGAACACTGAAGCTTTCTTT. Residues: CASSLSENTEAFF. Together with reference TRBV19 and TRBJ1-1, the CDR3 gives the full variable domain: DGGITQSPKYLFRKEGQNVTLSCEQNLNHDAMYWYRQDPGQGLRLIYYSQIVNDFQKGDIAEGYSVSREKKESFPLTVTSAQKNPTAFYLCASSLSENTEAFFGQGTRLTVV.

The J gene is TRBJ2-1, the V gene TRBV7-9, with 10 nucleotides matching TRBD2. V shed 2 bases, J shed 15 bases, and the junction held 10 bases outside the gene matches. Germline lookup yields CDR1 SEHNR and CDR2 FQNEAQ (reference sequence). The CDR3 runs to 14 residues. CDR3 in DNA: TGTGCCAGCAGCTTAAGTCTAGCGGGAGACTCTTGGTTCTTC. Amino acids: CASSLSLAGDSWFF.

This sequence joins TRBV19 and TRBJ2-2; maybe TRBD1 (6 bases). Germline V CDR1 and CDR2: LNHDA, SQIVND (reference sequence). Trimming removed 3 bases from V and 5 bases from J, with 13 bases in between. This CDR3 is built from 15 residues. The CDR3 protein is CASSITGFGTGELFF. For the CDR3, the DNA is TGTGCCAGTAGTATCACAGGGTTTGGGACCGGGGAGCTGTTTTTT.

The J gene is TRBJ2-5, the V gene TRBV28; perhaps TRBD1 as D (5 bases). This CDR3 is 13 amino acids long. Trimming stripped 2 bases from V and 3 bases from J, with 7 bases between. Germline CDR1 and CDR2: MDHEN and SYDVKM. The CDR3 protein is CASSLGQEETQYF. The CDR3 DNA sequence: TGTGCCAGCAGTTTAGGACAAGAAGAGACCCAGTACTTC.

The chain joins TRBV12-3 or TRBV12-4 to TRBJ2-4; D is possibly TRBD2 (5 bases). V was trimmed by 3 bases and J by 10 bases, leaving 10 bases between them. The CDR3 is made up of 12 amino acids. CDR3 protein: CASSFTPGIQYF. CDR3 nucleotide sequence: TGTGCCAGCAGTTTTACCCCGGGGATTCAGTACTTC.

This chain joins TRBV5-6 and TRBJ1-5, with D perhaps TRBD1 (5 bases). Trimming took 0 bases from V and 4 from J, leaving 11 bases between them. Germline V gene data show CDR1 as SGHDT and CDR2 as YYEEEE. The CDR3 covers 15 residues. CDR3 coding DNA: TGTGCCAGCAGCTTGGGCAGGGTGGGGAATCAGCCCCAGCATTTT. The encoded protein is CASSLGRVGNQPQHF.

CDR3 sequence: CASSQVDGELFF. CDR3 nucleotides: TGTGCCAGCAGCCAAGTAGACGGGGAGCTGTTTTTT. This chain connects TRBV3-1 (or the pseudogene TRBV3-2) to TRBJ2-2; D is uncertain. The V and J ends lost 1 base and 7 bases respectively, with 4 bases between them. This CDR3 comprises 12 residues. Germline CDR1 is LGHDT and CDR2 is YNNKEL (reference sequence).

V usage is TRBV2 and J usage is TRBJ2-1; the match to TRBD2 covers 10 bases. Germline trimming cut 4 bases from V and 10 bases from J; bases unmatched to any gene: 10. The CDR3 length is 15 residues. Germline V lookup: CDR1 SNHLY, CDR2 FYNNEI. For the CDR3, the DNA is TGTGCCAGCAGTGGGGGCCAGCGGGAGGGCAGGGAGCAGTTCTTC. It yields the protein CASSGGQREGREQFF.

This clone appeared once. V and J are TRBV19 and TRBJ1-2, with D possibly TRBD1 on 5 matching bases. The V end lost 5 bases, the J end lost 6 bases, and 25 bases lay between the germline ends. CDR3 length: 17 amino acids. Germline V gene lookup returns CDR1 LNHDA and CDR2 SQIVND (reference sequence). The CDR3 nucleotides read TGTGCCAGTAGTCAGATCGGGGCCGCCCGGGGATCGGATGGCTACACCTTC. Residues: CASSQIGAARGSDGYTF.

V gene TRBV11-2 combines with J gene TRBJ1-5, with TRBD1 matching over 10 bases. Germline V gives CDR1 SGHAT, CDR2 FQNNGV. The trim removed 5 bases at V and 7 bases at J, leaving 8 bases unmatched. The length of the CDR3 is 15 residues. Here the CDR3 reads CASSRDRGLGQPQHF. The CDR3 DNA reads TGTGCCAGCAGCCGCGACAGGGGGCTAGGACAGCCCCAGCATTTT.

V usage is TRBV28 and J usage is TRBJ1-1, with a weak D call TRBD1 (6 bases). The CDR3 contains 13 residues. The V gene lost 6 bases and the J gene lost 1 base, with 9 bases spanning the gap. CDR1 MDHEN and CDR2 SYDVKM come from the germline V gene. CDR3 loop: CASRSGQNTEAFF. CDR3 DNA: TGTGCCAGCAGATCGGGACAGAACACTGAAGCTTTCTTT.

This clone was detected a few times. The chain links TRBV7-9 to TRBJ2-7; 13 nucleotides agree with TRBD2. V gave up 7 bases and J gave up 6 bases; unmatched junction bases: 6. CDR3 length: 14 residues. Per the germline V gene, CDR1 is SEHNR and CDR2 is FQNEAQ (reference sequence). Here the CDR3 DNA reads TGTGCCAGCACCAAGGGACTAGCGGGGACCGAGCAGTACTTC. This translates into CASTKGLAGTEQYF. The complete variable domain, with remaining parts taken from reference TRBV7-9 and TRBJ2-7, reads DTGVSQNPRHKITKRGQNVTFRCDPISEHNRLYWYRQTLGQGPEFLTYFQNEAQLEKSRLLSDRFSAERPKGSFSTLEIQRTEQGDSAMYLCASTKGLAGTEQYFGPGTRLTVT.

On this clone itself: Other DNA sequences in the same sample also yield this CDR3. The chain uses TRBV3-1 (or the pseudogene TRBV3-2) and TRBJ1-1; perhaps TRBD1 as D (5 bases). The germline V gene encodes CDR1 LGHDT and CDR2 YNNKEL (reference sequence). The CDR3 consists of 13 residues. Trimming took 1 base from V and 5 from J, leaving 8 bases between them. DNA for the CDR3: TGTGCCAGCAGCCAAGTCGGGGGGACTGAAGCTTTCTTT. It codes for CASSQVGGTEAFF.

The count of this clone is one. This rearrangement joins TRBV10-3 to TRBJ1-1; D unresolved. The germline V gene encodes CDR1 ENHRY and CDR2 SYGVKD. The ends were cut back, 2 bases at V and 11 bases at J, with 18 bases in the middle. This CDR3 has 14 amino acids. CDR3 sequence (DNA): TGTGCCATCAGTGAGGACAAAGCGGTAAGGAACGCTTTCTTT. It translates to CAISEDKAVRNAFF.

The chain employs TRBV30 and TRBJ1-3; 8 nucleotides align to TRBD1. The germline V gene has CDR1 GTSNPN and CDR2 SVGIG (reference sequence). J lost 6 bases, V lost 4 bases, and 8 bases had no gene match. The CDR3 is 14 amino acids. The DNA of the CDR3 is TGTGCCTGGACCCCGCCGGACAGGGTAAACACCATATATTTT. It is translated as CAWTPPDRVNTIYF.

The chain combines TRBV6-1 with TRBJ2-3; D not certain. CDR3 length: 16 amino acids. Trimming took off 1 base at V and 4 bases at J, with 15 bases between the two ends. The germline CDR1 and CDR2 sequences are MNHNS and SASEGT. CDR3 sequence: CASSEGWKGFADTQYF. DNA of the CDR3: TGTGCCAGCAGTGAAGGTTGGAAAGGGTTTGCAGATACGCAGTATTTT.

The rearrangement uses TRBV6-5 and TRBJ1-1; D gene ambiguous. Trimming shortened V by 4 bases and J by 10 bases, and 19 bases separated the two germline ends. The CDR3 has 14 amino acids. CDR1 MNHEY and CDR2 SVGAGI come from the germline V gene. CDR3 amino acids: CASSSLRAQLLAFF. In DNA form, the CDR3 reads TGTGCCAGCAGTTCCCTCCGGGCCCAGCTCCTAGCTTTCTTT.

As regards this clone: An end of the junction does not agree with germline; a read error may underlie this. The rearrangement uses TRBV28 and TRBJ2-3; 14 bases align to TRBD2. CDR1 is MDHEN and CDR2 is SYDVKM in the germline V gene. The CDR3 length is 11 residues. CDR3 sequence reads: CASSSTSGGGF. For the CDR3, the DNA is TGTGCCAGCAGTTCGACTAGCGGGGGGGGTTTT. Together with reference TRBV28 and TRBJ2-3, the CDR3 gives the full variable domain: DVKVTQSSRYLVKRTGEKVFLECVQDMDHENMFWYRQDPGLGLRLIYFSYDVKMKEKGDIPEGYSVSREKKERFSLILESASTNQTSMYLCASSSTSGGGFGPGTRLTVL.

The chain carries TRBV7-3 and TRBJ2-1; 10 bases match TRBD2. Germline V gene lookup returns CDR1 SGHTA and CDR2 FQGTGA. The CDR3 consists of 17 residues. The junction had 16 bases not matched to a gene; V was cut back by 5 bases and J by 9 bases. The CDR3 loop is CASSPTLTSGRGSEQFF. The CDR3 DNA reads TGTGCCAGCAGCCCAACCCTAACAAGCGGGAGGGGAAGTGAGCAGTTCTTC.

V usage is TRBV21-1 and J usage is TRBJ1-3; the DNA was not used to check the table's D call, TRBD1. TRBV21-1 is labeled a pseudogene. The CDR3 loop spans 13 amino acids. CDR3 protein: CASITGSGNTIYF. CDR3 in DNA: TGTGCCAGCATCACAGGGTCCGGAAACACCATATATTTT.

The rearrangement uses TRBV15 and TRBJ1-2, with D possibly matching TRBD1 (5 bases). Germline V gene data show CDR1 as LNHNV and CDR2 as YYDKDF (reference sequence). V gave up 1 base and J gave up 4 bases, with 10 bases separating them. CDR3 length: 14 residues. The chain's CDR3 is CATSRGGGSYGYTF. The CDR3 nucleotides are TGTGCCACCAGCAGAGGGGGCGGGAGCTATGGCTACACCTTC.